There are many counts of the clone carrying this TCR beta chain. This CDR3 is built from 13 residues. Germline V lookup: CDR1 WSHSY, CDR2 SAAADI. V dropped 2 bases and J dropped 2 bases, with 4 bases sitting between them. TCRdb passed the 5' RACE reads through MiXCR, listing each CDR3 protein once. The table lists under 80,000 distinct CDR3 sequences, roughly 9% of them singletons. This sample is drawn from a study of neurological immune-mediated disorders. The chain has TRBV10-2 and TRBJ1-5, with D unresolved. Sequenced input: PBMCs. The sequence derives from a man aged 45-65 years in good health. The CDR3 DNA reads TGCGCCAGCAGTGAGGGAGGCAATCAGCCCCAGCATTTT. Protein sequence: CASSEGGNQPQHF.